A selection of T cell receptor beta chains follows, all from one sample in a study of blood T cell repertoires in COVID-19. Clones were read by immunoSEQ multiplex PCR, and TCRdb kept only the in-frame ones, dropping some. This table holds 130,000 or so clones, 69% found once. Sequences were obtained from peripheral blood. The receptors were gathered from a woman in her 70s with acute or convalescent COVID-19. Both conserved end residues are part of each CDR3. A D gene is named only where the DNA matches it firmly. Not all rows give a size; the values are once, few, many and, for expanded clones, a class.

NA,TRBJ2-7,TRBV2,NA,TGTGCCAGCAGTGGAGGCTACGAGCAGTACTTC,CASSGGYEQYF
NA,TRBJ1-2,TRBV25-1,NA,TGTGCCAGCAGCTTCCCCGGGGGAGGAGTCGGCTACACCTTC,CASSFPGGGVGYTF
NA,TRBJ1-4,TRBV7-6,TRBD1,TGTGCCAGCAGCCGGGACAGGGTGAATGAAAAACTGTTTTTT,CASSRDRVNEKLFF
many,TRBJ1-2,TRBV10-3,NA,TGTGCCATCAGCCCAGGACAGTCTCGTGGCTACACCTTC,CAISPGQSRGYTF
few,TRBJ2-3,TRBV15,NA,TGTGCCACCAGCAGAGATAGGGGGTCAGATACGCAGTATTTT,CATSRDRGSDTQYF
many,TRBJ2-5,TRBV23-1,TRBD1,TGCGCCAGCAGACCCTACAAGGAGACAGGGAATAACCAAGAGACCCAGTACTTC,CASRPYKETGNNQETQYF
once,TRBJ2-7,TRBV3-1/TRBV3-2,TRBD2,TGTGCCAGTCCTAGCGGGGGGGCCGACACAACCTACGAGCAGTACTTC,CASPSGGADTTYEQYF
NA,TRBJ1-1,TRBV19,NA,TGTGCCAGTAGTATTGAGAGGACAGAAGCTTTCTTT,CASSIERTEAFF
many,TRBJ1-6,TRBV2,NA,TGTGCCACCGGTAGCTCCTATAATTCACCCCTCCACTTT,CATGSSYNSPLHF
NA,TRBJ2-3,TRBV5-1,TRBD1,TGCGCCAGCAGCAATGGACAGGGACGCACAGATACGCAGTATTTT,CASSNGQGRTDTQYF
NA,TRBJ2-3,TRBV2,TRBD2,TGTGCCATCCGGACTAGCGGGAACACAGATACGCAGTATTTT,CAIRTSGNTDTQYF
NA,TRBJ1-1,TRBV19,TRBD1,TGTGCCAGTAGTATAGGCTCCTGGACAGGGCCGAACACTGAAGCTTTCTTT,CASSIGSWTGPNTEAFF
NA,TRBJ1-5,TRBV27,NA,TGTGCCAGCAGTTCCTACAGTAATAGCAATCAGCCCCAGCATTTT,CASSSYSNSNQPQHF
NA,TRBJ2-7,TRBV10-3,NA,TGTGCCATCAGGGGAGTCTTGGAGTACGAGCAGTACTTC,CAIRGVLEYEQYF
few,TRBJ1-1,TRBV5-1,NA,TGCGCCAGCAGTATAGGGGTCATAAACACTGAAGCTTTCTTT,CASSIGVINTEAFF
few,TRBJ2-7,TRBV28,TRBD2,TGTGCCAGCAGTTCAGGACTAGCCTATAAGTACGAGCAGTACTTC,CASSSGLAYKYEQYF
NA,TRBJ2-3,TRBV4-1,NA,TGCGCCAGCAGCCACGGCGGTAGCACAGATACGCAGTATTTT,CASSHGGSTDTQYF
NA,TRBJ1-1,TRBV6-5,TRBD1,TGTGCCAGCAGTTACTCGACCAGGGGGGTCACTGAAGCTTTCTTT,CASSYSTRGVTEAFF
NA,TRBJ1-5,TRBV5-1,NA,TGCGCCAGCAGCTTGGACGGTTATAGCAATCAGCCCCAGCATTTT,CASSLDGYSNQPQHF
NA,TRBJ2-3,TRBV10-3,TRBD1,TGTGCCATCAGTGAGTCCGGCAGGGGGCCTTCCACAGATACGCAGTATTTT,CAISESGRGPSTDTQYF
few,TRBJ1-4,TRBV5-1,NA,TGCGCCAGCAGCCTGACCGGCGCGGGGGCTTTTAATGAAAAACTGTTTTTT,CASSLTGAGAFNEKLFF
NA,TRBJ1-4,TRBV2,NA,TGTGCCAGCAGCCCAGACACACTTGAAAAACTGTTTTTT,CASSPDTLEKLFF
NA,TRBJ2-7,TRBV21-1,NA,TGTGCCAGCAGCAAAGCGCGAGGGCCGAGCTCCTACGAGCAGTACTTC,CASSKARGPSSYEQYF
NA,TRBJ2-3,TRBV18,NA,TGTGCCAGCTCACCACAGACAGGATCCACAGATACGCAGTATTTT,CASSPQTGSTDTQYF
NA,TRBJ2-1,TRBV27,TRBD1,TGTGCCAGCGGACAGGGGGGCTTCTACAATGAGCAGTTCTTC,CASGQGGFYNEQFF
NA,TRBJ2-3,TRBV9,TRBD1,TGTGCCAGCAGCGTAGGGGACAGGGATAGCACAGATACGCAGTATTTT,CASSVGDRDSTDTQYF
NA,TRBJ1-2,TRBV10-3,TRBD1,TGTGCCATCGCCGGGACAGGGGGCGGGTATGGCTACACCTTC,CAIAGTGGGYGYTF
NA,TRBJ2-1,TRBV29-1,NA,TGCAGCGTTGAAAGGCAGGGGACCTACAATGAGCAGTTCTTC,CSVERQGTYNEQFF
many,TRBJ2-7,TRBV3-1/TRBV3-2,NA,TGTGCCAGCAGCCAAGATCCGAGGTCTGCCCTTGCCTACGAGCAGTACTTC,CASSQDPRSALAYEQYF
NA,TRBJ2-7,TRBV11-2,TRBD1,TGTGCCAGCAGCCGGGACAGGAACTCCTACGAGCAGTACTTC,CASSRDRNSYEQYF
NA,TRBJ2-1,TRBV10-3,NA,TGTGCCATCAGTGAGTCGACTCAGCGGGTCAACTACAATGAGCAGTTCTTC,CAISESTQRVNYNEQFF
NA,TRBJ2-1,TRBV7-8,TRBD2,TGTGCCAGCCGATTACTGGCGGGGGGGTCTATGGATGAGCAGTTCTTC,CASRLLAGGSMDEQFF
NA,TRBJ2-3,TRBV6-5,NA,TGTGCCAGCAGTTCCATCCGGTCGAGCACAGATACGCAGTATTTT,CASSSIRSSTDTQYF
NA,TRBJ2-2,TRBV18,NA,TGTGCCAGCTCACCGTTGCAGGGGTTGACCGGGGAGCTGTTTTTT,CASSPLQGLTGELFF
NA,TRBJ1-2,TRBV9,TRBD1,TGTGCCAGCAGCGCCACGGACAGGGGGATTAACTATGGCTACACCTTC,CASSATDRGINYGYTF
NA,TRBJ2-7,TRBV5-1,NA,TGCGCCAGCAGTCCATGGACTGGACGAATAGAGCAGTACTTC,CASSPWTGRIEQYF
NA,TRBJ1-5,TRBV6-5,NA,TGTGCCAGCAGCCTACAGGGAGCTCAGCCCCAGCATTTT,CASSLQGAQPQHF
NA,TRBJ2-6,TRBV7-6,NA,TGTGCCAGCAGCTTAATGTCAGGGATATCTGGGGCCAACGTCCTGACTTTC,CASSLMSGISGANVLTF
NA,TRBJ2-7,TRBV6-1,NA,TGTGCCAGCAGTGAAACAGGACGAACCCAGTACTTC,CASSETGRTQYF
NA,TRBJ1-6,TRBV6-6,NA,TGTGCCAGCCTTAGGGAGTATAATTCACCCCTCCACTTT,CASLREYNSPLHF